This passage covers 18 T cell receptor beta chains from one sample sequenced in a study of T cells in Graves' hyperthyroidism and ophthalmopathy. The CDR3 regions of TCR beta were amplified from RNA transcripts. In the first-round RT-PCR of the TCR CDR3, the HTBI primer set was used. TCRdb re-derived calls from the multiplex PCR reads in MiXCR, one entry per CDR3 protein. This table has under 400,000 distinct CDR3 sequences, roughly 17% appearing once. Source material: blood. These receptors originate from a man between 25 and 39 years old with Graves' hyperthyroidism.

This clonotype was detected many times. This sequence joins TRBV5-1 and TRBJ2-3; D is uncertain. This CDR3 has 15 amino acids. Germline V CDR1 and CDR2: SGHRS, YFSETQ. The V end was cut by 2 bases, the J end by 0 bases, with 10 bases between. The CDR3 coding sequence is TGCGCCAGCAGCTTAACCAGGTTCAGCACAGATACGCAGTATTTT. Protein: CASSLTRFSTDTQYF.

V usage is TRBV12-5 and J usage is TRBJ1-5; 9 bases are shared with TRBD1. CDR1 and CDR2 from the germline V gene are LGHNT and FRNRAP. After removal of 5 bases from V and 3 bases from J, the junction contained 5 bases not matched to a gene. The CDR3 sequence is 15 residues long. DNA of the CDR3: TGTGCTAGTGGTAGGGACAGGGCCCCCAATCAGCCCCAGCATTTT. Its translation is CASGRDRAPNQPQHF. Full variable domain (missing parts from reference TRBV12-5 and TRBJ1-5): DARVTQTPRHKVTEMGQEVTMRCQPILGHNTVFWYRQTMMQGLELLAYFRNRAPLDDSGMPKDRFSAEMPDATLATLKIQPSEPRDSAVYFCASGRDRAPNQPQHFGDGTRLSIL.

On this clonotype itself: The junction departs from the called germline gene at one end, perhaps through a read error. The chain carries TRBV9 and TRBJ2-2; 7 bases are shared with TRBD2. Germline lookup yields CDR1 SGDLS and CDR2 YYNGEE. This CDR3 has 13 residues. DNA for the CDR3: TGTGCCAGCAGCGCACGGGTCCGGGGGGAGCTGCTTTTT. Translated: CASSARVRGELLF.

The chain uses TRBV2 and TRBJ2-5, with 9 positions matching TRBD2. Germline V gene data show CDR1 as SNHLY and CDR2 as FYNNEI. V was pared by 10 bases and J by 5 bases, with 8 bases of the junction left unmatched. This CDR3 comprises 13 residues. CDR3: CANRLAEEETQYF. The CDR3 nucleotides read TGTGCCAACCGACTAGCGGAAGAGGAGACCCAGTACTTC. Full variable domain (remainder filled in from reference TRBV2 and TRBJ2-5): EPEVTQTPSHQVTQMGQEVILRCVPISNHLYFYWYRQILGQKVEFLVSFYNNEISEKSEIFDDQFSVERPDGSNFTLKIRSTKLEDSAMYFCANRLAEEETQYFGPGTRLLVL.

V and J are TRBV7-3 and TRBJ2-2, with 7 bases matching TRBD2. CDR3 length: 16 residues. The V gene's germline CDR1 is SGHTA and CDR2 FQGTGA. Trimming at V came to 5 bases and at J to 5 bases, leaving 11 bases not matched to a gene. The CDR3 is CASSGATGGRTGELFF. CDR3 in DNA: TGTGCCAGCAGCGGGGCGACGGGAGGTAGAACCGGGGAGCTGTTTTTT. Full variable domain (remainder filled in from reference TRBV7-3 and TRBJ2-2): GAGVSQTPSNKVTEKGKYVELRCDPISGHTALYWYRQSLGQGPEFLIYFQGTGAADDSGLPNDRFFAVRPEGSVSTLKIQRTERGDSAVYLCASSGATGGRTGELFFGEGSRLTVL.

The table lists this clonotype with many counts. The chain has TRBV11-2 and TRBJ2-7, with TRBD2 identical over 7 bases. This CDR3 is 14 amino acids long. CDR1 and CDR2 from the germline V gene are SGHAT and FQNNGV. V gave up 2 bases and J gave up 4 bases; unmatched junction bases: 5. The CDR3 DNA sequence: TGTGCCAGCAGCTTAAGCGGGACTCAATACGAGCAGTACTTC. Its translation is CASSLSGTQYEQYF.

Comment on this clonotype: With a much larger clone just one base away, this may be a read error. The chain recombines TRBV30 with TRBJ2-1; 14 bases align to TRBD2. CDR1 and CDR2 from the germline V gene are GTSNPN and SVGIG (reference sequence). J gave up 4 bases and V 6 bases, and 8 bases lay outside the gene matches. The CDR3 has 16 amino acids. CDR3 DNA: TGTGCCTGTGCCAGACTAGCGGGAGGGGGTTACAATGAGCAGTTCTTC. As protein: CACARLAGGGYNEQFF.

This clonotype was detected a few times. The chain joins TRBV12-3 or TRBV12-4 to TRBJ2-5, with D uncertain. V was trimmed by 5 bases and J by 5 bases, leaving 9 bases between them. The CDR3 spans 12 residues. The CDR3, as DNA: TGTGCCAGCAGTCTAAATGAGGAGACCCAGTACTTC. The encoded protein is CASSLNEETQYF.

This clonotype has more than one count but fewer than ten. The chain recombines TRBV6-4 with TRBJ2-7; D is uncertain. V shed 8 bases and J shed 6 bases, with 26 bases lying between them. This CDR3 is built from 16 residues. Germline V lookup: CDR1 MRHNA, CDR2 SNTAGT. The CDR3 bases are TGTGCCAGCTTTTATGAAGAACCGGGCACGGCTTTCGAGCAGTACTTC. As protein: CASFYEEPGTAFEQYF.

This clonotype has just one count. One end of the junction does not line up with germline, which may come from a read error. V and J are TRBV11-2 and TRBJ2-7, with D unresolved. The germline gives CDR1 SGHAT, CDR2 FQNNGV. This CDR3 is built from 14 residues. This CDR3 reads CAGSSIRQVNEQYF. The CDR3 DNA follows: TGTGCCGGCAGCTCGATTCGCCAGGTCAACGAGCAGTACTTC.

Many counts were recorded for this clonotype. The genes are TRBV7-9 and TRBJ2-5; D gene uncertain. Trimming cost V 2 bases and J 3 bases, with 10 bases left between them. Germline V CDR1 and CDR2: SEHNR, FQNEAQ (reference sequence). The CDR3 is 14 amino acids. The CDR3 nucleotides are TGTGCCAGCAGCTTACTTCCTGAGGAAGAGACCCAGTACTTC. Its translation: CASSLLPEEETQYF.

The chain uses TRBV7-2 and TRBJ1-2; no definite D call. V was cut by 2 bases and J by 7 bases, with 11 bases left in between. Germline V lookup: CDR1 SGHTA, CDR2 FQGNSA. The CDR3 has 13 amino acids. The CDR3 region is CASSLLGLAGYTF. Written as DNA, the CDR3 is TGTGCCAGCAGCTTATTAGGGCTGGCTGGCTACACCTTC.

This chain links TRBV11-2 with TRBJ2-1; D call uncertain. Per the germline V gene, CDR1 is SGHAT and CDR2 is FQNNGV. The CDR3 has 17 residues. V was shortened by 2 bases and J by 0 bases, with 14 bases between the two germline ends. This CDR3 reads CASSLFRSISSYNEQFF. DNA of the CDR3: TGTGCCAGCAGCTTATTCAGGTCCATAAGCTCCTACAATGAGCAGTTCTTC.

This clonotype was counted only a few times. The rearrangement joins TRBV5-1 to TRBJ1-6, with a possible D match to TRBD1 (6 bases). Germline values: CDR1 SGHRS, CDR2 YFSETQ. Deletions cut 4 bases from V and 5 bases from J, with 13 bases between. The CDR3 runs 15 residues. The CDR3, as DNA: TGCGCCAGCAGCCGGGGGACATCTGATAATTCACCCCTCCACTTT. Protein sequence: CASSRGTSDNSPLHF.

This clonotype has at least ten counts. The CDR3 is CSARVGRRGSTEAFF. CDR3 nucleotide sequence: TGCAGTGCTAGAGTTGGGAGAAGAGGAAGCACTGAAGCTTTCTTT. The chain employs TRBV20-1 and TRBJ1-1, with D unclear. Trimming stripped 1 base from V and 4 bases from J, with 16 bases between. Germline CDR1 reads DFQATT; CDR2 reads SNEGSKA (reference sequence). The CDR3 consists of 15 residues.

This clonotype was found many times. The rearrangement joins TRBV5-5 to TRBJ2-6; D gene uncertain. Trimming cost V 4 bases and J 2 bases, with 10 bases left between them. In germline, CDR1 is SGHKS, CDR2 YYEKEE (reference sequence). The CDR3 is 15 amino acids. The CDR3 sequence: CASSITQPGANVLTF. In DNA, the CDR3 is TGTGCCAGCAGCATAACGCAACCTGGGGCCAACGTCCTGACTTTC.

With regard to this clonotype: The conserved final phenylalanine or tryptophan is absent from the CDR3, which likely points to a read error. The chain employs TRBV2 and TRBJ2-7, with D tentatively TRBD1 (7 bases). Germline values: CDR1 SNHLY, CDR2 FYNNEI. This CDR3 is 14 amino acids long. Deletions cut 5 bases from V and 7 bases from J, with 18 bases between. The CDR3 here is CASSLRQGGREQYL. CDR3 in DNA: TGTGCCAGCAGTTTAAGACAGGGTGGGAGGGAGCAGTACCTC.

The chain has TRBV12-3 or TRBV12-4 and TRBJ2-2; D is possibly TRBD1 (6 bases). The CDR3 runs 15 residues. Trimming cost V 6 bases and J 7 bases, with 18 bases left between them. Here the CDR3 DNA reads TGTGCCAGCAGCACCGGGACCCCAGGGGTCGGGGAGCTGTTTTTT. Its translation is CASSTGTPGVGELFF.